This TCR beta chain derives from a study of OX40 agonist ivuxolimab in advanced cancers. Overall study context: Patients were infused with ivuxolimab every 2 weeks at 0.01 to 10 mg/kg. Allowance was made for prior anti-PD-1, anti-PD-L1 or anti-CTLA-4 therapy, and 40% had some. Head and neck, renal cell, melanoma or hepatocellular carcinoma were the cancers that dose-escalation patients had.

Per germline, CDR1 SGDLS and CDR2 YYNGEE. The trim removed 0 bases at V and 7 bases at J, leaving 7 bases unmatched. The CDR3 runs to 15 residues. Sequenced by immunoSEQ multiplex PCR; TCRdb stores in-frame clones only, minus some. The profile shows approximately 94,000 clones, roughly 90% of them singletons. A note on this clone: Antigen unknown.

Whole-study results and caveats: More expanded clones were found, on average, in CD8+ than in CD4+ T cells.

The sequencing here drew on CD4+ or CD8+ T cells sorted from blood, taken in a trial of the OX40 agonist ivuxolimab. The chain employs TRBV9 and TRBJ2-1, with 7 bases lining up with TRBD1. The TCR comes from an adult with an advanced solid tumor such as melanoma, head and neck, liver or kidney cancer. The CDR3 DNA reads TGTGCCAGCAGCGTAGATCCCGGGACAGATAATGAGCAGTTCTTC. Translating it yields CASSVDPGTDNEQFF.